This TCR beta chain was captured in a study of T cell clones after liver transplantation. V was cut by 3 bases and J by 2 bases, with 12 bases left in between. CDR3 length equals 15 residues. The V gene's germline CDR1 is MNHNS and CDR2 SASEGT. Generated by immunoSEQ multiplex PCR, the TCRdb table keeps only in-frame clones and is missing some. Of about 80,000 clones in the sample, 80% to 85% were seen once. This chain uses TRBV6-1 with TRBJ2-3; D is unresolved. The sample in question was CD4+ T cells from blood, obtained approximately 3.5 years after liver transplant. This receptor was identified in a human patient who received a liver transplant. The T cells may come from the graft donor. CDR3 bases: TGTGCCAGCAGTGATCGCGGAACAATCACAGATACGCAGTATTTT. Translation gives CASSDRGTITDTQYF.